The 31 T cell receptor beta chains listed next were all sequenced from one sample in a study of tumor-infiltrating lymphocytes in primary liver carcinoma. Researchers generated TCR beta cDNA from roughly 520 ng of total RNA, relying on a constant-region primer. Each TCR beta library was derived from three nested multiplex PCR rounds that employed slightly modified ARM-PCR. The study ran its first two PCR rounds for roughly 11 cycles each, using TRBV1-TRBV30 forward primers and a C-beta reverse primer. TCRdb used MiXCR to reprocess the multiplex PCR reads, holding one entry per CDR3 protein. Of about 210,000 distinct CDR3 sequences listed, 70% to 90% are singletons. RNA and DNA were co-extracted from roughly 20-30 mg of unsorted bulk tissue. Material: tumor tissue from primary liver carcinoma. The receptors originated from a man aged 35-49 years with primary liver carcinoma and hepatitis B virus infection.

With respect to this clonotype: One base away lies a much larger clone, so this may be a sequencing read error. V usage is TRBV28 and J usage is TRBJ2-2; tentative D call: TRBD2 (6 bases). V shed 6 bases and J shed 4 bases, with 12 bases lying between them. There are 14 residues in the CDR3. From germline, CDR1 is MDHEN and CDR2 SYDVKM. This CDR3 reads CASRRDLITGELFF. CDR3 DNA sequence: TGTGCCAGCAGGCGGGATCTCATCACCGGGGAGCTGTTTTTT.

Notes on this clonotype: Given a much more abundant clone one base away, this may be a read error. The chain joins TRBV7-9 to TRBJ2-1; 9 positions agree with TRBD2. The CDR3 spans 15 residues. Germline V gene data show CDR1 as SEHNR and CDR2 as FQNEAQ (reference sequence). The CDR3 loop is CTSSLLAGRVNEQFF. The CDR3 DNA is TGTACCAGCAGCTTGCTAGCGGGACGGGTGAATGAGCAGTTCTTC. Based on the CDR3 plus reference TRBV7-9 and TRBJ2-1, the full variable domain is DTGVSQNPRHKITKRGQNVTFRCDPISEHNRLYWYRQTLGQGPEFLTYFQNEAQLEKSRLLSDRFSAERPKGSFSTLEIQRTEQGDSAMYLCTSSLLAGRVNEQFFGPGTRLTVL.

Turning to this clonotype: Here the CDR3 omits its conserved ending phenylalanine or tryptophan, so a read error is the likely source. The genes are TRBV4-1 and TRBJ2-7, with a weak D call TRBD2 (6 bases). Germline CDR1 MGHRA, CDR2 YSYEKL. The CDR3 is made up of 15 amino acids. This CDR3 reads CASSPLGGKGYGQYI. CDR3 in DNA: TGCGCCAGCAGCCCCTTAGGAGGGAAGGGTTACGGGCAGTACATC.

V is TRBV13 and J is TRBJ2-3, with 7 nucleotides matching TRBD1. CDR1 and CDR2 from the germline V gene are PRHDT and FYEKMQ (reference sequence). The CDR3 spans 15 residues. The ends lost 5 bases at V and 5 bases at J; junction bases unmatched: 10. CDR3 sequence (DNA): TGTGCCAGCAGCCCTGGGATAGGGGGCATAGATACGCAGTATTTT. This sequence encodes CASSPGIGGIDTQYF.

To note about this clonotype: Given a much more abundant clone one base away, this may be a read error. This sequence joins TRBV5-1 and TRBJ2-7; D may be TRBD2 (6 bases). Looked up from germline, CDR1 is SGHRS and CDR2 is YFSETQ. With 0 bases removed from V and 6 bases from J, the gap between germline ends came to 10 bases. The CDR3 extends over 13 amino acids. CDR3 loop: CASSLGREVEQYF. CDR3 DNA sequence: TGCGCCAGCAGCTTGGGGAGGGAGGTCGAGCAGTACTTC. Using reference TRBV5-1 and TRBJ2-7 for the parts outside the CDR3, the full variable domain is KAGVTQTPRYLIKTRGQQVTLSCSPISGHRSVSWYQQTPGQGLQFLFEYFSETQRNKGNFPGRFSGRQFSNSRSEMNVSTLELGDSALYLCASSLGREVEQYFGPGTRLTVT.

A word on this clonotype: Since a much larger clone is just one base distant, this may be a read error. This rearrangement joins TRBV5-1 to TRBJ2-7; D possibly matches TRBD1 or TRBD2 (5 bases each). Germline CDR1 SGHRS, CDR2 YFSETQ. Trimming left V 2 bases short and J 1 base short, with 13 bases between. This CDR3 contains 15 residues. The CDR3 sequence: CASSFTGTPSYEQYF. The CDR3, as DNA: TGCGCCAGCAGCTTCACCGGGACCCCGTCCTACGAGCAGTACTTC.

Turning to this clonotype: The junction departs from the called germline gene at one end, perhaps through a read error. The CDR3: CARSADTSGGLQETQYF. As DNA, the CDR3 is TGTGCCAGGAGCGCGGACACTAGCGGGGGACTTCAAGAGACCCAGTATTTC. The V call is TRBV6-5, the J call TRBJ2-5, with TRBD2 matching over 11 bases. This CDR3 has 17 amino acids. CDR1 MNHEY and CDR2 SVGAGI come from the germline V gene.

The J gene is TRBJ2-1, the V gene TRBV6-1; either TRBD1 or TRBD2 may fit D (5 bases each). Germline CDR1 and CDR2: MNHNS and SASEGT. There are 13 residues in the CDR3. V lost 9 bases and J 7 bases, leaving 16 bases between the germline ends. The DNA for the CDR3 is TGTGCCAGTAGAGGGGCTGGGTCGAATGAGCAGTTCTTC. Protein sequence: CASRGAGSNEQFF.

This clonotype was observed many times. The CDR3: CSGGYSAYEQYF. CDR3 in DNA: TGCAGCGGAGGATACAGTGCCTACGAGCAGTACTTC. The J gene is TRBJ2-7, the V gene TRBV29-1; D not resolved. CDR1 is SQVTM, CDR2 ANQGSEA, per germline. CDR3 length: 12 amino acids. V was clipped by 7 bases and J by 2 bases, with 12 bases between them.

The gene calls are TRBV15 and TRBJ2-1; tentatively, D is TRBD2 (6 bases). This CDR3 comprises 15 residues. Germline CDR1 and CDR2: LNHNV and YYDKDF (reference sequence). V was trimmed by 8 bases and J by 7 bases, leaving 21 bases between them. The CDR3 sequence is CATQSSDGSWNEQFF. The CDR3 region has the DNA TGTGCCACCCAATCCTCGGACGGGAGCTGGAATGAGCAGTTCTTC.

The count of this clonotype is one. One end of the junction is discordant with germline, which a read error may explain. This sequence joins TRBV29-1 and TRBJ2-7; D may correspond to TRBD1 or TRBD2 (6 bases each). CDR3 length: 14 amino acids. Germline V CDR1 and CDR2: SQVTM, ANQGSEA. The DNA for the CDR3 is TGCAGCGTTGCCTCTTGGGGGGCCAACTACGAGCAGTGCTTC. Protein sequence: CSVASWGANYEQCF.

To note about this clonotype: Lacking the conserved final phenylalanine or tryptophan, this CDR3 likely reflects a read error. The chain combines TRBV11-2 with TRBJ2-3, with D possibly matching TRBD1 (6 bases). The CDR3 contains 16 residues. Germline V CDR1 and CDR2: SGHAT, FQNNGV. V lost 6 bases to trimming and J lost 2 bases, with 18 bases between them. The CDR3 reads CASSRRSTGNTDTQYH. CDR3 bases: TGTGCCAGCAGTAGAAGAAGTACAGGGAACACAGATACGCAGTATCAT.

Points on this clonotype: This likely comes from a read error, as the CDR3 has no conserved phenylalanine or tryptophan at its end. No DNA is shown, since the ends of the CDR3 on it are uncertain; the CDR3 is the one TCRdb lists. V is TRBV29-1 and J is TRBJ2-5; the table's D call of TRBD1 was not tested on the DNA. Germline V CDR1 and CDR2: SQVTM, ANQGSEA. The CDR3 is 11 residues long, ends included. CDR3 in amino acids: CSVGPIETQCI.

On this clonotype itself: The junction does not match germline at one end; this may be a read error. This sequence joins TRBV5-6 and TRBJ2-7; D may be TRBD2 (5 bases). CDR1 and CDR2 from the germline V gene are SGHDT and YYEEEE. The CDR3 runs to 14 residues. The CDR3, as DNA: TGTGACAGCAGCTTGGGAGCAGGTCCCTATGAGCAGTACTTC. It encodes CDSSLGAGPYEQYF.

With regard to this clonotype: Mismatch with germline at one junction end may stem from a read error. This chain joins TRBV4-1 and TRBJ1-4; D call uncertain. This CDR3 is built from 14 residues. CDR1 MGHRA and CDR2 YSYEKL come from the germline V gene. CDR3 sequence reads: CASSHTLTNGKLFF. The CDR3 DNA sequence: TGCGCCAGCAGCCACACATTAACTAATGGAAAACTGTTTTTT.

In regard to this clonotype: This likely comes from a read error, as the CDR3 has no conserved phenylalanine or tryptophan at its end. The chain's CDR3 is CASSRPGEGEQYI. The CDR3, as DNA: TGTGCCAGCAGTCGTCCCGGGGAGGGCGAGCAGTACATC. The chain carries TRBV7-2 and TRBJ2-7, with 7 bases lining up with TRBD2. Germline V lookup: CDR1 SGHTA, CDR2 FQGNSA. V trimming: 6 bases; J trimming: 6 bases; junction bases outside the gene matches: 8. This CDR3 is 13 amino acids long.

The chain links TRBV7-9 to TRBJ2-1; 14 bases are a match to TRBD2. The CDR3 is 16 residues long. Unmatched junction bases numbered 5, after V lost 5 bases and J lost 5 bases. Germline CDR1 and CDR2: SEHNR and FQNEAQ (reference sequence). CDR3 nucleotides: TGTGCCAGCAGCCGACTAGCGGGGGGGGCCAACAATGAGCAGTTCTTC. Its protein product is CASSRLAGGANNEQFF.

This clonotype was recorded many times. The chain is built from TRBV5-1 and TRBJ2-2; D is unclear. CDR1 and CDR2 (germline): SGHRS, YFSETQ. The CDR3 spans 11 residues. The V end lost 6 bases, the J end lost 8 bases, and 8 bases lay between the germline ends. CDR3 nucleotides: TGCGCCAGCACCCGCGATGGGGAGCTGTTTTTT. This encodes CASTRDGELFF.

Remarks on this clonotype: Relative to the germline gene, one junction end is altered; a read error may explain this. The chain uses TRBV18 and TRBJ2-3; D is undetermined. The CDR3 consists of 13 residues. Per germline, CDR1 KGHSH and CDR2 LQKENI. This CDR3 is CANSPITLDTQYF. DNA of the CDR3: TGTGCCAACTCACCCATAACGTTGGATACGCAGTATTTT.

The chain is built from TRBV25-1 and TRBJ2-1; weak D call: TRBD2 (7 bases). The CDR3 extends over 17 amino acids. CDR1 is MGHDK and CDR2 is SYGVNS in the germline V gene. V was clipped by 1 base and J by 9 bases, with 22 bases between them. CDR3 coding DNA: TGTGCCAGCAGTGAATTGGGGGCGCCCGGACTAGTACGTGAGCAGTTCTTC. It yields the protein CASSELGAPGLVREQFF.

This clonotype was counted between two and nine times. A single base separates this from a much larger clone, so it may be a read error. This chain connects TRBV30 to TRBJ2-7, with no clear D. The CDR3 spans 15 residues. Germline loops: CDR1 GTSNPN, CDR2 SVGIG (reference sequence). V lost 2 bases, J lost 6 bases, and 20 bases lay in between. CDR3 sequence reads: CAWSTRMIGLAEQYF. The DNA of the CDR3 is TGTGCCTGGAGTACCCGAATGATAGGCCTGGCCGAGCAGTACTTC.

Concerning this clonotype: The junction and the germline gene differ at one end; a read error may be behind it. This chain uses TRBV11-2 with TRBJ1-2, with 12 nucleotides matching TRBD1. CDR1 is SGHAT and CDR2 is FQNNGV in the germline V gene. The CDR3 length is 18 residues. CDR3 coding DNA: TGTGCCAGCAGCTGGTCCTCCGGGACAGGGGGCGCTGGGGATGGATACACCTTC. This translates into CASSWSSGTGGAGDGYTF.

This clonotype was seen once. The junction shows a germline mismatch at one end, possibly a read error. The CDR3 is CVSSPGTSSYNQQLF. DNA for the CDR3: TGTGTCAGCAGCCCCGGGACTTCTTCCTACAATCAGCAGTTATTC. The chain couples TRBV11-2 to TRBJ2-1; D might be TRBD2 (6 bases). Germline lookup yields CDR1 SGHAT and CDR2 FQNNGV. The CDR3 length is 15 residues.

This clonotype was seen just once. The junction departs from the called germline gene at one end, perhaps through a read error. J is TRBJ2-1 and V is TRBV5-1; a weak D match, TRBD2 (5 bases). The CDR3 runs to 15 residues. In germline, CDR1 is SGHRS, CDR2 YFSETQ. This CDR3 reads CASSLADSSYNGQFF. The CDR3 DNA reads TGCGCCAGCAGCTTGGCGGACTCGTCCTACAATGGGCAGTTCTTC. The whole variable domain, remainder taken from reference TRBV5-1 and TRBJ2-1, is KAGVTQTPRYLIKTRGQQVTLSCSPISGHRSVSWYQQTPGQGLQFLFEYFSETQRNKGNFPGRFSGRQFSNSRSEMNVSTLELGDSALYLCASSLADSSYNGQFFGPGTRLTVL.

This clonotype was found once. Since the CDR3 does not end with the conserved phenylalanine or tryptophan, this likely comes from a read error. V is TRBV11-2 and J is TRBJ1-2, with no clear D. Trimming took 5 bases from V and 8 from J, leaving 15 bases between them. CDR1 is SGHAT and CDR2 is FQNNGV in the germline V gene. There are 13 residues in the CDR3. The DNA of the CDR3 is TGTGCCAGCAGCGTCGGGAGGAGTGGAGGCTACACCATC. Residues: CASSVGRSGGYTI.

Turning to this clonotype: One junction end disagrees with the germline gene, perhaps due to a read error. The chain links TRBV28 to TRBJ2-7; 8 bases are a match to TRBD1. The germline V gene has CDR1 MDHEN and CDR2 SYDVKM. This CDR3 has 15 amino acids. CDR3 coding DNA: TGTGCCAGTCCGCCACCGGACAGGGTCTTACACGAGCAGTATTTC. It specifies CASPPPDRVLHEQYF.

Worth noting for this clonotype: One end of the junction fails to match germline, which may point to a read error. This chain links TRBV6-2 or TRBV6-3 with TRBJ2-1; 10 positions match TRBD2. Per germline, CDR1 MNHEY and CDR2 SVGEGT. The CDR3 totals 15 residues. The CDR3 DNA reads TGTGCCAGCTTACAAAGCGGGAGGGCCTACAATGAGCAGTTGTTC. Translation gives CASLQSGRAYNEQLF.

CDR3 DNA sequence: TGTGCCAGCGGCATGGCGAGCGGGAGGGGTTATAATGAGCAGTTCTTC. Translated, it gives CASGMASGRGYNEQFF. The gene calls are TRBV5-4 and TRBJ2-1; 10 nucleotides match TRBD2. The CDR3 extends over 16 amino acids. The germline gives CDR1 SGHNT, CDR2 YYREEE (reference sequence). The trim removed 7 bases at V and 7 bases at J, leaving 14 bases unmatched.

The chain combines TRBV29-1 with TRBJ2-2; D remains ambiguous. The germline V gene has CDR1 SQVTM and CDR2 ANQGSEA. The V end lost 5 bases, the J end lost 8 bases, and 15 bases lay between the germline ends. This CDR3 is 13 amino acids long. CDR3 loop: CSVLSAGTGELFF. The DNA for the CDR3 is TGCAGCGTTCTAAGCGCAGGCACAGGGGAGCTGTTTTTT.

With regard to this clonotype: The junction departs from the called germline gene at one end, perhaps through a read error. This rearrangement joins TRBV11-1 to TRBJ2-7, with D maybe TRBD2 (6 bases). The CDR3 totals 13 residues. Germline V CDR1 and CDR2: SGHAT, FQDESV (reference sequence). The CDR3 loop is CASSSSRGSQQYF. The CDR3 DNA sequence: TGTGCCAGCAGCTCCTCGCGGGGTAGCCAGCAGTATTTC.

Regarding this clonotype: Without the conserved terminal phenylalanine or tryptophan, this CDR3 likely stems from a read error. V is TRBV4-1 and J is TRBJ2-5, with 7 bases matching TRBD1. CDR1 MGHRA and CDR2 YSYEKL come from the germline V gene. Trimming took 4 bases from V and 2 from J; bases not matched to a gene: 7. The CDR3 covers 15 residues. CDR3 DNA: TGCGCCAGCAGCCCACTTCCGGGACAGCAAGAGACCCAGTACTTA. As protein: CASSPLPGQQETQYL.